These 30 T cell receptor beta chains were sequenced from one sample in a study of memory CD4+ T cells and cytomegalovirus serostatus. Single viable CD3+CD4+CD8-CD45RO+ cells were sorted as the memory CD4+ T cells. The assay was immunoSEQ multiplex PCR, and TCRdb's table has in-frame clones only and misses some. The sample records under 40,000 clones, around three quarters being singletons. The specimen was memory CD4+ T cells from blood. These TCRs come from an adult in good health and CMV-seropositive.

A single count supports this clone. The genes are TRBV11-2 and TRBJ2-1; the D is unclear. The length of the CDR3 is 15 residues. CDR1 is SGHAT and CDR2 is FQNNGV in the germline V gene. Trimming left V 3 bases short and J 0 bases short, with 9 bases between. The CDR3 reads CASSLDQRSYNEQFF. CDR3 coding DNA: TGTGCCAGCAGCTTGGACCAACGCTCCTACAATGAGCAGTTCTTC. Drawing the rest from reference TRBV11-2 and TRBJ2-1, the complete variable domain is EAGVAQSPRYKIIEKRQSVAFWCNPISGHATLYWYQQILGQGPKLLIQFQNNGVVDDSQLPKDRFSAERLKGVDSTLKIQPAKLEDSAVYLCASSLDQRSYNEQFFGPGTRLTVL.

CDR3 in amino acids: CASNLLGSYEQYF. In DNA, the CDR3 is TGTGCCAGCAACTTACTGGGATCCTACGAGCAGTACTTC. The chain links TRBV6-5 to TRBJ2-7; the D is unclear. The V gene's germline CDR1 is MNHEY and CDR2 SVGAGI. The CDR3 is made up of 13 amino acids. V lost 7 bases, J lost 1 base, and 11 bases lay in between.

The CDR3 sequence: CASSLEGRTEAFF. The CDR3 region has the DNA TGTGCCAGCAGCTTGGAAGGGCGCACTGAAGCTTTCTTT. The rearrangement links TRBV5-5 to TRBJ1-1; D not certain. Germline CDR1 is SGHKS and CDR2 is YYEKEE (reference sequence). The V end was cut by 0 bases, the J end by 4 bases, with 7 bases between. This CDR3 is built from 13 residues.

This sequence joins TRBV27 and TRBJ1-2; 9 bases line up with TRBD1. Per the germline V gene, CDR1 is MNHEY and CDR2 is SMNVEV (reference sequence). This CDR3 comprises 16 residues. The J segment lost 6 bases and the V segment lost 0 bases, leaving 8 bases of the junction unmatched. CDR3 DNA sequence: TGTGCCAGCAGTTTATCGATGCCGGGACAGGGTCATGGCTACACCTTC. It is translated as CASSLSMPGQGHGYTF.

DNA for the CDR3: TGCGCCAGCAGCCACCTAACGGGTGAAAAACTGTTTTTT. It yields the protein CASSHLTGEKLFF. The chain is built from TRBV4-3 and TRBJ1-4; the D is unclear. Trimming pared 3 bases from V and 7 bases from J, leaving 9 bases between. Germline CDR1 and CDR2: LGHNA and YSLEER. The CDR3 covers 13 residues.

In its sample, this clone was seen a few times. The rearrangement joins TRBV27 to TRBJ2-3; D possibly corresponds to TRBD2 (6 bases). V lost 6 bases and J 4 bases, leaving 17 bases between the germline ends. Germline CDR1 is MNHEY and CDR2 is SMNVEV (reference sequence). The CDR3 runs 15 residues. CDR3 region: CASSPRLGMADTQYF. Here the CDR3 DNA reads TGTGCCAGCAGCCCCCGACTAGGGATGGCAGATACGCAGTATTTT.

The CDR3: CASSERLAGSYEQYF. DNA of the CDR3: TGTGCCAGCAGTGAACGGCTAGCGGGTTCCTACGAGCAGTACTTC. The J gene is TRBJ2-7, the V gene TRBV2; 8 bases map to TRBD2. The CDR3 loop spans 15 amino acids. Trimming removed 2 bases from V and 1 base from J; junction bases left unmatched: 4. CDR1 is SNHLY, CDR2 FYNNEI, per germline.

This sequence joins TRBV14 and TRBJ1-2; D is unresolved. There are 16 residues in the CDR3. Trimming cost V 0 bases and J 2 bases, with 13 bases left between them. The germline CDR1 and CDR2 sequences are SGHDN and FVKESK. CDR3 in amino acids: CASSQESRGINYGYTF. Written as DNA, the CDR3 is TGTGCCAGCAGCCAAGAATCTCGCGGCATCAACTATGGCTACACCTTC.

The CDR3 DNA is TGTGCCAGCCGATATAATGACGCGGGGTCCTACGAGCAGTACTTC. This translates into CASRYNDAGSYEQYF. The rearrangement uses TRBV6-5 and TRBJ2-7; possible D gene TRBD2, 6 bases. The CDR3 is made up of 15 amino acids. Germline loops: CDR1 MNHEY, CDR2 SVGAGI. V was cut by 8 bases and J by 1 base, with 18 bases left in between.

The J gene is TRBJ2-1, the V gene TRBV11-2; the D is unclear. The V gene's germline CDR1 is SGHAT and CDR2 FQNNGV. The CDR3 has 16 amino acids. Trimming took off 1 base at V and 1 base at J, with 11 bases between the two ends. The CDR3 DNA is TGTGCCAGCAGCTTAGTAAAGGGTGCGTCCTACAATGAGCAGTTCTTC. Translation gives CASSLVKGASYNEQFF.

The sample holds one count of this clone. The chain recombines TRBV27 with TRBJ2-3; TRBD2 is a possible D gene (5 bases). The CDR3 is made up of 14 amino acids. The V gene lost 3 bases and the J gene lost 2 bases, with 9 bases spanning the gap. Germline lookup yields CDR1 MNHEY and CDR2 SMNVEV (reference sequence). The CDR3 sequence is CASSFRGNTDTQYF. The CDR3 nucleotides are TGTGCCAGCAGTTTTCGAGGGAACACAGATACGCAGTATTTT.

This clone was observed a single time. This chain links TRBV19 with TRBJ2-7; D not resolved. Trimming took off 4 bases at V and 2 bases at J, with 9 bases between the two ends. Looked up from germline, CDR1 is LNHDA and CDR2 is SQIVND (reference sequence). This CDR3 is 13 amino acids long. The CDR3 DNA reads TGTGCCAGTAGTACCAGGCCGGCCTACGAGCAGTACTTC. This translates into CASSTRPAYEQYF. The entire variable domain, with the rest obtained from reference TRBV19 and TRBJ2-7, is as follows: DGGITQSPKYLFRKEGQNVTLSCEQNLNHDAMYWYRQDPGQGLRLIYYSQIVNDFQKGDIAEGYSVSREKKESFPLTVTSAQKNPTAFYLCASSTRPAYEQYFGPGTRLTVT.

Note on this clone: One junction end disagrees with the germline gene, perhaps due to a read error. This same CDR3 is encoded by further DNA sequences in the sample. The rearrangement links TRBV6-4 to TRBJ2-2; 7 bases fit TRBD2. CDR3 length equals 15 residues. CDR1 is MRHNA and CDR2 is SNTAGT in the germline V gene. The chain's CDR3 is CASSPGLGNTGELFF. The CDR3 DNA sequence: TGCGCCAGCAGTCCCGGACTAGGGAACACCGGGGAGCTGTTTTTT.

This clone is a singleton in its sample. The chain is built from TRBV29-1 and TRBJ2-3; possibly TRBD1 for D (6 bases). Germline lookup yields CDR1 SQVTM and CDR2 ANQGSEA. The ends were cut back, 6 bases at V and 3 bases at J, with 10 bases in the middle. The CDR3 runs to 12 residues. CDR3 residues: CSVDTGTDTQYF. The DNA for the CDR3 is TGCAGCGTAGATACAGGGACAGATACGCAGTATTTT.

V gene TRBV28 combines with J gene TRBJ2-7; 9 bases map to TRBD1. Germline-derived CDR1 and CDR2 are MDHEN and SYDVKM. After removal of 2 bases from V and 7 bases from J, the junction contained 9 bases not matched to a gene. The CDR3 is 15 residues long. The CDR3, as DNA: TGTGCCAGCAGTTTAGGGTCACAGGGGGCGGGAGAGCAGTACTTC. Amino acid sequence: CASSLGSQGAGEQYF.

This clone was found once. The chain uses TRBV4-3 and TRBJ2-3; D may be TRBD2 (6 bases). The CDR3 has 17 residues. V dropped 0 bases and J dropped 1 base, with 14 bases sitting between them. Germline CDR1 reads LGHNA; CDR2 reads YSLEER. CDR3 protein: CASSQEFGGVGTDTQYF. The CDR3, as DNA: TGCGCCAGCAGCCAAGAATTTGGCGGGGTAGGCACAGATACGCAGTATTTT.

The CDR3 sequence: CSVGSGGVGYTF. Written as DNA, the CDR3 is TGCAGCGTTGGGAGCGGAGGAGTTGGCTACACCTTC. The V call is TRBV29-1, the J call TRBJ1-2; D is ambiguous. Trimming removed 4 bases from V and 7 bases from J, with 13 bases in between. Per the germline V gene, CDR1 is SQVTM and CDR2 is ANQGSEA. CDR3 length: 12 residues.

CDR3 region: CASSSPPGAGNTIYF. The DNA for the CDR3 is TGTGCCAGCAGTTCCCCCCCAGGGGCTGGAAACACCATATATTTT. The chain has TRBV28 and TRBJ1-3, with D tentatively TRBD1 (6 bases). Deletions cut 4 bases from V and 2 bases from J, with 12 bases between. Germline V gene sequence: CDR1 MDHEN, CDR2 SYDVKM. The CDR3 loop spans 15 amino acids.

The rearrangement links TRBV7-3 to TRBJ2-3, with 7 bases that match TRBD1. J gave up 10 bases and V 3 bases, and 1 base lay outside the gene matches. Germline V gene data show CDR1 as SGHTA and CDR2 as FQGTGA. This CDR3 spans 11 amino acids. The CDR3 coding sequence is TGTGCCAGCAGCTTGGGGACAGCGCAGTATTTT. Its translation is CASSLGTAQYF.

The CDR3 sequence is CASSPLGRGMDTGELFF. The CDR3 nucleotides read TGCGCCAGCAGCCCCCTGGGACGGGGGATGGACACCGGGGAGCTGTTTTTT. V usage is TRBV5-1 and J usage is TRBJ2-2; possible D gene TRBD2, 6 bases. Germline V lookup: CDR1 SGHRS, CDR2 YFSETQ. V dropped 4 bases and J dropped 3 bases, with 19 bases sitting between them. There are 17 residues in the CDR3.

This clone was observed a single time. The V gene is TRBV7-8, the J gene TRBJ2-5; the D is unclear. V lost 5 bases, J lost 0 bases, and 16 bases lay in between. The germline V gene encodes CDR1 SGHVS and CDR2 FQNEAQ. CDR3 length: 16 residues. The CDR3 is CASSPLPRRNQETQYF. In DNA form, the CDR3 reads TGTGCCAGCAGCCCCTTACCAAGGCGGAACCAAGAGACCCAGTACTTC.

The CDR3 sequence: CASSEARGTTTDTQYF. In nucleotides, the CDR3 is TGTGCCAGCAGTGAAGCGAGAGGGACAACCACAGATACGCAGTATTTT. The genes are TRBV6-1 and TRBJ2-3; perhaps TRBD1 as D (6 bases). The V end was cut by 0 bases, the J end by 2 bases, with 12 bases between. The CDR3 extends over 16 amino acids. The germline V gene has CDR1 MNHNS and CDR2 SASEGT.

This chain joins TRBV29-1 and TRBJ2-1; TRBD1 matches 10 bases. The CDR3 extends over 14 amino acids. Germline V gene lookup returns CDR1 SQVTM and CDR2 ANQGSEA. Germline trimming cut 4 bases from V and 7 bases from J; bases unmatched to any gene: 7. For the CDR3, the DNA is TGCAGCGTTGGTTGGGACAGGGGTAGGAATGAGCAGTTCTTC. This codes for CSVGWDRGRNEQFF.

This chain connects TRBV13 to TRBJ2-3; 12 nucleotides line up with TRBD1. This CDR3 contains 17 residues. The V gene's germline CDR1 is PRHDT and CDR2 FYEKMQ (reference sequence). With 5 bases clipped from V and 1 base from J, the junction kept 7 bases outside the gene matches. The CDR3 sequence is CASSPRDRGPRTDTQYF. The CDR3, as DNA: TGTGCCAGCAGCCCCCGGGACAGGGGGCCTCGCACAGATACGCAGTATTTT.

The chain couples TRBV27 to TRBJ2-7, with 7 nucleotides matching TRBD2. V shed 3 bases, J shed 6 bases, and the junction held 11 bases outside the gene matches. Germline V gives CDR1 MNHEY, CDR2 SMNVEV (reference sequence). The CDR3 runs to 15 residues. CDR3: CASSFIDRGGSEQYF. CDR3 DNA: TGTGCCAGCAGTTTTATCGATCGTGGCGGGAGCGAGCAGTACTTC.

DNA of the CDR3: TGTGCCAGCAGCCCAAGCCGCCGGGGACAGTTTAGTTACGAGCAGTACTTC. Its translation: CASSPSRRGQFSYEQYF. The chain combines TRBV7-6 with TRBJ2-7, with TRBD1 matching over 7 bases. CDR3 size: 17 residues. V lost 5 bases to trimming and J lost 4 bases; unmatched junction nucleotides: 17. Germline V gives CDR1 SGHVS, CDR2 FNYEAQ.

DNA of the CDR3: TGTGCCAGCAGCTTAGGGACAGCGAACACTGAAGCTTTCTTT. Protein: CASSLGTANTEAFF. The rearrangement uses TRBV7-8 and TRBJ1-1, with a weak D call TRBD1 (6 bases). The CDR3 runs to 14 residues. V was cut by 1 base and J by 1 base, with 7 bases left in between. Germline V gene lookup returns CDR1 SGHVS and CDR2 FQNEAQ.

The chain uses TRBV5-3 and TRBJ2-1, with D perhaps TRBD2 (5 bases). TRBV5-3 is reported as an ORF; its role is uncertain. This CDR3 is 15 amino acids long. Trimming pared 8 bases from V and 3 bases from J, leaving 18 bases between. CDR3 amino acids: CASSPPWGDYNEQFF. Written as DNA, the CDR3 is TGTGCCAGCAGCCCCCCATGGGGAGACTACAATGAGCAGTTCTTC.

This clone turned up a few times. The V and J genes are TRBV7-8 and TRBJ2-3, with 12 bases that match TRBD2. J lost 7 bases, V lost 4 bases, and 6 bases had no gene match. CDR3 length: 15 residues. In germline, CDR1 is SGHVS, CDR2 FQNEAQ. CDR3 region: CASSSSGRATNTQYF. In DNA, the CDR3 is TGTGCCAGCAGCTCTAGCGGGAGGGCGACGAATACGCAGTATTTT.

V gene TRBV7-9 combines with J gene TRBJ1-2; D call uncertain. Germline CDR1 SEHNR, CDR2 FQNEAQ (reference sequence). The V end lost 4 bases, the J end lost 6 bases, and 15 bases lay between the germline ends. This CDR3 spans 14 amino acids. The CDR3 DNA reads as TGTGCCAGCAGCTCCTATGGGAAGGGCAATGGCTACACCTTC. Encoded protein: CASSSYGKGNGYTF.